This entry features one TCR beta chain sequence. What it binds is unknown. A multiplex PCR was run with 60 Vbeta primers and 13 Jbeta primers. Sequenced by immunoSEQ multiplex PCR; TCRdb stores in-frame clones only, minus some. The table lists 130,000 or so clones, just under 75% of them singletons. This record belongs to a study of cytomegalovirus exposure and HLA in healthy donors. The study, taken as a whole, reports: In a later analysis, CMV-associated beta chains were mostly HLA-associated, it appeared. A later analysis by the authors found several of the most significant clusters apparently linked to common viral pathogens. Associated with cytomegalovirus, according to the listing, were around 160 TCR beta chains. Most subjects had HLA-A and HLA-B alleles reportedly predicted accurately by TCR beta sequences.

The TCR was taken from a middle-aged man in good health and CMV-seropositive. Source material: PBMCs.

The CDR3 is CASSHSLTESNQPQHF. The CDR3, as DNA: TGTGCCAGCAGCCATTCCCTGACAGAGAGCAATCAGCCCCAGCATTTT. J is TRBJ1-5 and V is TRBV7-9, with a tentative D call TRBD1 (5 bases). The CDR3 runs 16 residues. Germline CDR1 reads SEHNR; CDR2 reads FQNEAQ (reference sequence). V lost 5 bases and J lost 1, with 15 bases in between.